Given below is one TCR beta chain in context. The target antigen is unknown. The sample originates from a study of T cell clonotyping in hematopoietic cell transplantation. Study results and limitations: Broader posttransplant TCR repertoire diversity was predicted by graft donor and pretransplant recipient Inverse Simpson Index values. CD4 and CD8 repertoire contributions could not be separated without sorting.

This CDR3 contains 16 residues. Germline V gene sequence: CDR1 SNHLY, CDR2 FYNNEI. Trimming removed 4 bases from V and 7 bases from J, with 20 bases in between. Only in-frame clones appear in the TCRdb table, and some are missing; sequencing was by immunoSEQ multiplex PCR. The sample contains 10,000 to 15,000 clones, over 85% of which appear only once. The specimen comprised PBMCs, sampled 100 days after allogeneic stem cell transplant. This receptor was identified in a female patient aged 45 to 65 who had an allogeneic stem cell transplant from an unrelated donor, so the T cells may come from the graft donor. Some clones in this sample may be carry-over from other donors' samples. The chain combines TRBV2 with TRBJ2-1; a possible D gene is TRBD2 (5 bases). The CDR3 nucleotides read TGTGCCAGCAGTGCCCCGCTCGCGGGTAAATATAATGAGCAGTTCTTC. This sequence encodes CASSAPLAGKYNEQFF.